Each of the 18 T cell receptor beta chains below was sequenced from the same sample in a study of cytomegalovirus exposure and HLA in healthy donors. PCR used 60 Vbeta primers and 13 Jbeta primers. Data came from immunoSEQ multiplex PCR; TCRdb stores just in-frame clones and leaves some out. The sample shows under 150,000 clones, 75% to 80% of them seen only once. The sample was PBMCs. The receptor source for this set is a male donor in good health and CMV-seronegative.

This clone appeared once. The V call is TRBV27, the J call TRBJ2-7; TRBD1 aligns across 10 bases. J lost 4 bases, V lost 4 bases, and 7 bases had no gene match. The CDR3 covers 15 residues. The germline gives CDR1 MNHEY, CDR2 SMNVEV (reference sequence). CDR3 nucleotide sequence: TGTGCCAGCAGTTCCCCGACAGGGGGCACTTACGAGCAGTACTTC. It yields the protein CASSSPTGGTYEQYF.

CDR3 sequence (DNA): TGTGCCAGCAGCTCCCCCGCGAACACCGGGGAGCTGTTTTTT. Residues: CASSSPANTGELFF. The chain carries TRBV7-9 and TRBJ2-2, with D unclear. V lost 4 bases and J 0 bases, leaving 6 bases between the germline ends. The germline V gene has CDR1 SEHNR and CDR2 FQNEAQ (reference sequence). This CDR3 has 14 residues. Full variable domain (missing parts from reference TRBV7-9 and TRBJ2-2): DTGVSQNPRHKITKRGQNVTFRCDPISEHNRLYWYRQTLGQGPEFLTYFQNEAQLEKSRLLSDRFSAERPKGSFSTLEIQRTEQGDSAMYLCASSSPANTGELFFGEGSRLTVL.

The chain recombines TRBV27 with TRBJ2-2; 11 bases match TRBD2. CDR3 length: 16 residues. Germline CDR1 and CDR2: MNHEY and SMNVEV (reference sequence). V lost 2 bases to trimming and J lost 2 bases; unmatched junction nucleotides: 1. CDR3 loop: CASSLTSGGNTGELFF. The CDR3 region has the DNA TGTGCCAGCAGTTTAACTAGCGGGGGTAACACCGGGGAGCTGTTTTTT.

This chain connects TRBV28 to TRBJ2-7, with 7 bases identical to TRBD1. The germline V gene has CDR1 MDHEN and CDR2 SYDVKM. The CDR3 sequence is 14 residues long. Trimming removed 7 bases from V and 6 bases from J; junction bases left unmatched: 12. CDR3 sequence (DNA): TGTGCCAGCACCCCAAGGGGACAGTCGTCCGAGCAGTACTTC. Residues: CASTPRGQSSEQYF.

CDR3 amino acids: CAWSGEGLTEAFF. The CDR3 DNA is TGTGCCTGGAGTGGGGAGGGGTTGACTGAAGCTTTCTTT. J is TRBJ1-1 and V is TRBV30, with D maybe TRBD1 (5 bases). Germline assignment: CDR1 GTSNPN and CDR2 SVGIG (reference sequence). This CDR3 contains 13 residues. V was clipped by 1 base and J by 5 bases, with 11 bases between them.

This chain uses TRBV19 with TRBJ2-1; 11 nucleotides align to TRBD2. This CDR3 comprises 16 residues. V was clipped by 8 bases and J by 9 bases; unmatched bases: 15. Germline V gene lookup returns CDR1 LNHDA and CDR2 SQIVND (reference sequence). The chain's CDR3 is CASATHSGGAFSEQFF. DNA for the CDR3: TGTGCCAGTGCGACACATAGCGGGGGGGCCTTCAGTGAGCAGTTCTTC.

V and J are TRBV5-4 and TRBJ1-2; the D is unclear. Trimming shortened V by 3 bases and J by 10 bases, and 13 bases separated the two germline ends. The CDR3 runs to 12 residues. Germline V CDR1 and CDR2: SGHNT, YYREEE (reference sequence). CDR3 sequence reads: CASSSSPVVYTF. In nucleotides, the CDR3 is TGTGCCAGCAGCTCGTCGCCGGTGGTCTACACCTTC.

The chain carries TRBV5-6 and TRBJ1-2; D is ambiguous. The germline V and J ends were trimmed by 5 bases and 4 bases, with 15 bases remaining between them. The CDR3 length is 14 residues. Germline-derived CDR1 and CDR2 are SGHDT and YYEEEE. The CDR3 DNA is TGTGCCAGCAGTTCTTCAGGAGGAGGCTATGGCTACACCTTC. It yields the protein CASSSSGGGYGYTF.

For the CDR3, the DNA is TGTGCCAGTAGTCCGACAGGGGGCGGGGGACAGCCCCAGCATTTT. It is translated as CASSPTGGGGQPQHF. The chain joins TRBV19 to TRBJ1-5, with TRBD1 identical over 10 bases. Per germline, CDR1 LNHDA and CDR2 SQIVND (reference sequence). The CDR3 extends over 15 amino acids. The V segment lost 5 bases and the J segment 7 bases; nucleotides outside the gene matches: 8.

This clone has only a few counts. The V gene is TRBV30, the J gene TRBJ1-1; D gene uncertain. From germline, CDR1 is GTSNPN and CDR2 SVGIG (reference sequence). This CDR3 contains 13 residues. Trimming removed 5 bases at V and 0 bases at J, with 10 bases between. CDR3 DNA sequence: TGTGCCTGGGCGGCGGGCCTGAACACTGAAGCTTTCTTT. It codes for CAWAAGLNTEAFF. Using reference TRBV30 and TRBJ1-1 for the parts outside the CDR3, the full variable domain is SQTIHQWPATLVQPVGSPLSLECTVEGTSNPNLYWYRQAAGRGLQLLFYSVGIGQISSEVPQNLSASRPQDRQFILSSKKLLLSDSGFYLCAWAAGLNTEAFFGQGTRLTVV.

This clone was picked up a small number of times. V is TRBV9 and J is TRBJ2-1, with 7 bases that match TRBD2. The CDR3 has 16 amino acids. Germline V lookup: CDR1 SGDLS, CDR2 YYNGEE. V lost 3 bases and J lost 8; bases outside the gene matches: 14. The CDR3 is CASSGLVGGGVYEQFF. In nucleotides, the CDR3 is TGTGCCAGCAGCGGCCTTGTGGGGGGGGGAGTCTATGAGCAGTTCTTC.

The rearrangement uses TRBV2 and TRBJ1-6, with a weak D call TRBD1 (5 bases). Looked up from germline, CDR1 is SNHLY and CDR2 is FYNNEI. The CDR3 runs to 15 residues. The ends were cut back, 0 bases at V and 6 bases at J, with 9 bases in the middle. CDR3 DNA: TGTGCCAGCAGTGAAGCGGGAGGGGTTAATTCACCCCTCCACTTT. Encoded protein: CASSEAGGVNSPLHF.

The chain couples TRBV19 to TRBJ1-6; D might be TRBD1 (5 bases). V shed 5 bases and J shed 7 bases, with 18 bases lying between them. Germline V gene lookup returns CDR1 LNHDA and CDR2 SQIVND (reference sequence). The CDR3 has 16 amino acids. The chain's CDR3 is CASSSTWQGGNSPLHF. The DNA for the CDR3 is TGTGCCAGTAGTTCTACTTGGCAGGGTGGGAATTCACCCCTCCACTTT.

In its sample, this clone was seen once. The J gene is TRBJ1-1, the V gene TRBV7-9; D call uncertain. V was trimmed by 1 base and J by 7 bases, leaving 7 bases between them. CDR1 SEHNR and CDR2 FQNEAQ come from the germline V gene (reference sequence). CDR3 length equals 12 residues. This CDR3 is CASSLGEGEAFF. The CDR3 DNA sequence: TGTGCCAGCAGCTTAGGGGAGGGTGAAGCTTTCTTT.

The rearrangement links TRBV4-2 to TRBJ1-1; possible D gene TRBD1, 5 bases. Looked up from germline, CDR1 is LGHNA and CDR2 is YNFKEQ. Between the trimmed V and J ends, which lost 3 bases and 0 bases, there was a span of 17 bases. There are 17 residues in the CDR3. In DNA, the CDR3 is TGTGCCAGCAGCCATGACGGGACTGCTCTTATGAACACTGAAGCTTTCTTT. Translating it yields CASSHDGTALMNTEAFF.

The chain couples TRBV30 to TRBJ2-3; TRBD2 agrees at 7 bases. Germline V lookup: CDR1 GTSNPN, CDR2 SVGIG (reference sequence). Germline trimming cut 2 bases from V and 9 bases from J; bases unmatched to any gene: 14. This CDR3 spans 15 amino acids. The CDR3 nucleotides read TGTGCCTGGAGTCCTACATTAGGGAGGGTTGGAACGCAGTATTTT. Translated, it gives CAWSPTLGRVGTQYF. The whole variable domain, remainder taken from reference TRBV30 and TRBJ2-3, is SQTIHQWPATLVQPVGSPLSLECTVEGTSNPNLYWYRQAAGRGLQLLFYSVGIGQISSEVPQNLSASRPQDRQFILSSKKLLLSDSGFYLCAWSPTLGRVGTQYFGPGTRLTVL.

The genes are TRBV7-8 and TRBJ2-4; weak D call: TRBD2 (6 bases). The CDR3 is made up of 14 amino acids. From germline, CDR1 is SGHVS and CDR2 FQNEAQ. Trimming took 7 bases from V and 8 from J, leaving 18 bases between them. The CDR3 nucleotides are TGTGCCAGCAACCTAGGGAGGAGGGGCGACATTCAGTACTTC. Its protein product is CASNLGRRGDIQYF. Using reference TRBV7-8 and TRBJ2-4 for the parts outside the CDR3, the full variable domain is GAGVSQSPRYKVAKRGQDVALRCDPISGHVSLFWYQQALGQGPEFLTYFQNEAQLDKSGLPSDRFFAERPEGSVSTLKIQRTQQEDSAVYLCASNLGRRGDIQYFGAGTRLSVL.

This chain connects TRBV2 to TRBJ2-5; possibly TRBD2 for D (7 bases). This CDR3 spans 17 amino acids. Germline loops: CDR1 SNHLY, CDR2 FYNNEI. The V gene lost 0 bases and the J gene lost 5 bases, with 19 bases spanning the gap. This CDR3 is CASSEASGGRDYETQYF. In DNA, the CDR3 is TGTGCCAGCAGTGAAGCTTCGGGGGGCAGGGACTATGAGACCCAGTACTTC.